This TCR beta chain derives from a study of cytomegalovirus exposure and HLA in healthy donors. At the level of the study: Of around 400 genotyped donors, more than 75% grouped in the Caucasian-associated ancestry cluster. Broader study findings: A list of 164 TCR beta chains associated with cytomegalovirus was given. In vitro confirmation showed three CMV-associated chains to be CMV antigen specific. Previous analysis showed most TCR beta V segments were productive about 90% or about 30% of the time.

Vbeta (60) and Jbeta (13) primers were used in the PCR. Clones were sequenced by immunoSEQ multiplex PCR, and TCRdb holds only the in-frame ones, with some missing. The data show 110,000 or so clones, less than 80% seen once. This clone was picked up a small number of times. Its antigen is as yet unknown. Germline V gene data show CDR1 as SGHRS and CDR2 as YFSETQ. Trimming at V came to 5 bases and at J to 7 bases, leaving 10 bases not matched to a gene. This CDR3 contains 15 residues. This clonotype was sampled from a woman aged 35 to 49 in good health and CMV-seropositive. This chain links TRBV5-1 with TRBJ2-7, with 12 positions matching TRBD2. The specimen sequenced was PBMCs. The CDR3 is CASSPTTSGGAEQYF. The CDR3 DNA reads as TGCGCCAGCAGTCCTACGACTAGCGGGGGCGCAGAGCAGTACTTC.